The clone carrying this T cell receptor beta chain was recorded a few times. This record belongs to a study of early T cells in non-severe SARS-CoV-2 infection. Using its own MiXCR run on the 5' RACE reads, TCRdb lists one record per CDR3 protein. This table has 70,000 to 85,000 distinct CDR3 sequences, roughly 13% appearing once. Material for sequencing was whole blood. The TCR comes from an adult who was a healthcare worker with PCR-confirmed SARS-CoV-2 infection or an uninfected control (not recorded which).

CDR3 in DNA: TGTGCCAGCAGCCACCGGGACGCCCAAAATCAGCCCCAGCATTTT. Encoded protein: CASSHRDAQNQPQHF. The chain couples TRBV6-6 to TRBJ1-5, with D tentatively TRBD1 (5 bases). Trimming cost V 6 bases and J 4 bases, with 16 bases left between them. The germline V gene encodes CDR1 MNHNY and CDR2 SVGAGI (reference sequence). The CDR3 length is 15 residues.